This entry lists 32 T cell receptor beta chains sequenced from one sample in a study of blood T cell repertoires in COVID-19. Produced via immunoSEQ multiplex PCR; TCRdb's table is partial and in-frame only. The sample contains some 88,000 clones, roughly 80% of which appear only once. Sequenced sample: peripheral blood. Receptors originate from a human donor in a cohort sampled during active COVID-19.

The genes are TRBV18 and TRBJ2-1; D perhaps matches TRBD2 (5 bases). V was cut by 0 bases and J by 3 bases, with 9 bases left in between. Germline V lookup: CDR1 KGHSH, CDR2 LQKENI. The CDR3 spans 15 residues. CDR3 in amino acids: CASSPPDSNYNEQFF. CDR3 coding DNA: TGTGCCAGCTCACCACCGGACTCTAACTACAATGAGCAGTTCTTC.

V usage is TRBV19 and J usage is TRBJ1-5; 8 nucleotides agree with TRBD1. CDR3 length: 15 amino acids. CDR1 and CDR2 from the germline V gene are LNHDA and SQIVND (reference sequence). J was trimmed by 2 bases and V by 7 bases; bases with no gene match: 7. CDR3 sequence reads: CASTPDRAGNQPQHF. CDR3 in DNA: TGTGCCAGTACCCCGGACAGGGCGGGCAATCAGCCCCAGCATTTT.

The V gene is TRBV3-1 (or the pseudogene TRBV3-2), the J gene TRBJ2-3; D possibly corresponds to TRBD2 (5 bases). Germline lookup yields CDR1 LGHDT and CDR2 YNNKEL (reference sequence). Trimming removed 3 bases from V and 0 bases from J, with 13 bases in between. This CDR3 is built from 16 residues. The CDR3 sequence: CASSQMPPGSTDTQYF. DNA of the CDR3: TGTGCCAGCAGCCAGATGCCCCCGGGAAGCACAGATACGCAGTATTTT.

The DNA of the CDR3 is TGTGCCAGCAGTCTCGCGAACAGTGGGAACTATGGCTACACCTTC. It yields the protein CASSLANSGNYGYTF. V is TRBV28 and J is TRBJ1-2; D not certain. Germline V lookup: CDR1 MDHEN, CDR2 SYDVKM. The CDR3 has 15 residues. V lost 5 bases to trimming and J lost 2 bases, with 15 bases between them.

V gene TRBV25-1 combines with J gene TRBJ2-3; maybe TRBD2 (5 bases). V was shortened by 3 bases and J by 7 bases, with 11 bases between the two germline ends. This CDR3 contains 13 residues. Germline CDR1 MGHDK, CDR2 SYGVNS. The CDR3 loop reads CASSDRTRNTQYF. In DNA, the CDR3 is TGTGCCAGCAGTGACAGAACTAGAAATACGCAGTATTTT.

The rearrangement uses TRBV5-1 and TRBJ2-5; perhaps TRBD2 as D (5 bases). Per germline, CDR1 SGHRS and CDR2 YFSETQ. The CDR3 totals 14 residues. Trimming removed 2 bases at V and 5 bases at J, with 13 bases between. DNA of the CDR3: TGCGCCAGCAGCTTTGGGAGAGCAGAGGAGACCCAGTACTTC. This translates into CASSFGRAEETQYF.

This CDR3 reads CASSQRDILSSGYTF. The CDR3 coding sequence is TGTGCCAGCAGCCAGAGGGATATTCTCAGTAGTGGCTACACCTTC. The V call is TRBV3-1 (or the pseudogene TRBV3-2), the J call TRBJ1-2; D unclear. The CDR3 extends over 15 amino acids. Trimming cost V 3 bases and J 7 bases, with 18 bases left between them. Germline assignment: CDR1 LGHDT and CDR2 YNNKEL (reference sequence).

This clone was counted between two and nine times. The genes are TRBV3-1 (or the pseudogene TRBV3-2) and TRBJ2-2, with D maybe TRBD1 (6 bases). The CDR3 is 18 residues long. The germline V gene encodes CDR1 LGHDT and CDR2 YNNKEL (reference sequence). Trimming cost V 4 bases and J 1 base, with 19 bases left between them. The CDR3 sequence: CASSRRRVEQGNTGELFF. Here the CDR3 DNA reads TGTGCCAGCAGCCGCCGTCGGGTAGAACAGGGGAACACCGGGGAGCTGTTTTTT.

The rearrangement uses TRBV7-9 and TRBJ2-3; a possible D gene is TRBD2 (5 bases). Trimming cost V 5 bases and J 0 bases, with 15 bases left between them. The germline CDR1 and CDR2 sequences are SEHNR and FQNEAQ (reference sequence). This CDR3 region has 16 residues. CDR3 in DNA: TGTGCCAGCAGCGCTGGACTGGATCTTAGCACAGATACGCAGTATTTT. Its protein is CASSAGLDLSTDTQYF.

V usage is TRBV3-1 (or the pseudogene TRBV3-2) and J usage is TRBJ2-2; D ambiguous. The germline CDR1 and CDR2 sequences are LGHDT and YNNKEL (reference sequence). Trimming took 7 bases from V and 2 from J, leaving 8 bases between them. This CDR3 contains 13 residues. Here the CDR3 reads CASTTQNTGELFF. Written as DNA, the CDR3 is TGTGCCAGCACCACACAAAACACCGGGGAGCTGTTTTTT.

This clone was counted only a few times. The chain carries TRBV10-1 and TRBJ1-1; D is possibly TRBD1 (6 bases). Trimming took 1 base from V and 4 from J, leaving 10 bases between them. Germline loops: CDR1 WNHNN, CDR2 SYGVQD (reference sequence). This CDR3 has 14 residues. The CDR3 DNA follows: TGCGCCAGCAGTGAGTACAGGGAAAGCACTGAAGCTTTCTTT. This encodes CASSEYRESTEAFF.

A note on this clone: One end of the junction does not line up with germline, which may come from a read error. The rearrangement links TRBV4-3 to TRBJ1-4; D might be TRBD1 (6 bases). The CDR3 is 19 amino acids. In germline, CDR1 is LGHNA, CDR2 YSLEER. CDR3 region: CASSQDFFVEGTTNEKLFF. In DNA form, the CDR3 reads TGCGCCAGCAGCCAAGATTTTTTCGTTGAAGGGACAACGAATGAAAAACTGTTTTTT.

This clone was seen just once. This rearrangement joins TRBV19 to TRBJ2-7; 8 nucleotides align to TRBD1. The V and J ends lost 5 bases and 1 base, in that order; junction bases with no gene match: 4. CDR1 and CDR2 (germline): LNHDA, SQIVND (reference sequence). The CDR3 runs 14 residues. For the CDR3, the DNA is TGTGCCAGTAGTCAGACAGGGGTATCCTACGAGCAGTACTTC. It yields the protein CASSQTGVSYEQYF.

V and J are TRBV24-1 and TRBJ2-2; unclear D gene. Trimming shortened V by 4 bases and J by 6 bases, and 8 bases separated the two germline ends. Germline V CDR1 and CDR2: KGHDR, SFDVKD. This CDR3 spans 13 amino acids. The chain's CDR3 is CATSDPVSGELFF. The DNA of the CDR3 is TGTGCCACCAGTGACCCCGTCTCCGGGGAGCTGTTTTTT.

The V gene is TRBV6-6, the J gene TRBJ1-3; tentatively, D is TRBD1 (6 bases). Trimming stripped 0 bases from V and 2 bases from J, with 11 bases between. The CDR3 has 16 amino acids. Germline V gene data show CDR1 as MNHNY and CDR2 as SVGAGI (reference sequence). The CDR3 loop reads CASSYSRGGAGNTIYF. Here the CDR3 DNA reads TGTGCCAGCAGTTACTCGAGAGGGGGGGCTGGAAACACCATATATTTT.

The V call is TRBV7-9, the J call TRBJ2-5, with D maybe TRBD2 (7 bases). V shed 5 bases and J shed 1 base, with 17 bases lying between them. Per germline, CDR1 SEHNR and CDR2 FQNEAQ (reference sequence). CDR3 length equals 16 residues. The CDR3: CASSNSGPGAQETQYF. The CDR3 DNA is TGTGCCAGCAGCAATAGCGGGCCGGGGGCCCAAGAGACCCAGTACTTC.

This clone has more than one count but fewer than ten. The chain employs TRBV2 and TRBJ1-5, with D unclear. This CDR3 is built from 12 residues. The germline gives CDR1 SNHLY, CDR2 FYNNEI. Between the trimmed V and J ends, which lost 3 bases and 6 bases, there was a span of 6 bases. In DNA form, the CDR3 reads TGTGCCAGCAGTGATGAGGGTCAGCCCCAGCATTTT. It encodes CASSDEGQPQHF. The complete variable domain, with remaining parts taken from reference TRBV2 and TRBJ1-5, reads EPEVTQTPSHQVTQMGQEVILRCVPISNHLYFYWYRQILGQKVEFLVSFYNNEISEKSEIFDDQFSVERPDGSNFTLKIRSTKLEDSAMYFCASSDEGQPQHFGDGTRLSIL.

This clone was recorded only once. V and J are TRBV6-4 and TRBJ2-3; D is unresolved. This CDR3 region has 15 residues. From germline, CDR1 is MRHNA and CDR2 SNTAGT. V dropped 6 bases and J dropped 0 bases, with 13 bases sitting between them. The CDR3 region is CASRKTHSSTDTQYF. CDR3 coding DNA: TGTGCCAGCAGGAAGACACATTCTAGCACAGATACGCAGTATTTT.

The gene calls are TRBV2 and TRBJ2-3, with TRBD1 as a possible D gene (5 bases). Trimming stripped 7 bases from V and 2 bases from J, with 10 bases between. This CDR3 is 13 amino acids long. Germline V gives CDR1 SNHLY, CDR2 FYNNEI. The CDR3 region is CASNSGITDTQYF. CDR3 nucleotides: TGTGCCAGCAACTCAGGGATCACAGATACGCAGTATTTT.

The chain joins TRBV30 to TRBJ2-1; possibly TRBD2 for D (7 bases). This CDR3 is built from 12 residues. Germline V gene data show CDR1 as GTSNPN and CDR2 as SVGIG (reference sequence). Trimming removed 3 bases from V and 9 bases from J, with 12 bases in between. This CDR3 is CAWSLGGREQFF. DNA of the CDR3: TGTGCCTGGAGCCTCGGGGGGCGTGAGCAGTTCTTC.

The chain links TRBV28 to TRBJ2-7; perhaps TRBD1 as D (5 bases). There are 13 residues in the CDR3. V lost 3 bases and J lost 2, with 8 bases in between. Germline V gene data show CDR1 as MDHEN and CDR2 as SYDVKM. Here the CDR3 reads CASSLTEAYEQYF. The CDR3 DNA sequence: TGTGCCAGCAGTTTGACAGAGGCCTACGAGCAGTACTTC.

V usage is TRBV7-8 and J usage is TRBJ2-3, with 10 bases fitting TRBD2. Trimming at V came to 5 bases and at J to 4 bases, leaving 6 bases not matched to a gene. Looked up from germline, CDR1 is SGHVS and CDR2 is FQNEAQ. The CDR3 length is 15 residues. CDR3 in amino acids: CASSTTSGEADTQYF. CDR3 DNA: TGTGCCAGCAGCACAACTAGCGGGGAAGCAGATACGCAGTATTTT.

V and J are TRBV5-6 and TRBJ2-5, with D perhaps TRBD2 (5 bases). This CDR3 has 13 amino acids. The V end was cut by 0 bases, the J end by 5 bases, with 8 bases between. CDR1 is SGHDT and CDR2 is YYEEEE in the germline V gene. The CDR3 is CASSLAGVETQYF. The CDR3 coding sequence is TGTGCCAGCAGCTTGGCCGGGGTGGAGACCCAGTACTTC.

CDR3 sequence (DNA): TGTGCCAGCAGCCATACAGGGGGCCTTAACTATGAGCAGTTCTTC. Translating gives CASSHTGGLNYEQFF. The chain recombines TRBV7-9 with TRBJ2-1; the match to TRBD1 covers 9 bases. V gave up 5 bases and J gave up 8 bases; unmatched junction bases: 10. The germline V gene has CDR1 SEHNR and CDR2 FQNEAQ (reference sequence). The CDR3 is 15 amino acids.

The sample holds one count of this clone. The chain is built from TRBV7-2 and TRBJ2-7, with D possibly being TRBD2 (6 bases). With 0 bases removed from V and 5 bases from J, the gap between germline ends came to 23 bases. The CDR3 is 18 amino acids. Germline CDR1 SGHTA, CDR2 FQGNSA. CDR3 nucleotide sequence: TGTGCCAGCAGCTTAGCGCTGGGAGGACCCCCCGGGAGCCACGAGCAGTACTTC. Its translation is CASSLALGGPPGSHEQYF. The variable domain in full, completed from reference TRBV7-2 and TRBJ2-7, reads GAGVSQSPSNKVTEKGKDVELRCDPISGHTALYWYRQSLGQGLEFLIYFQGNSAPDKSGLPSDRFSAERTGGSVSTLTIQRTQQEDSAVYLCASSLALGGPPGSHEQYFGPGTRLTVT.

The chain employs TRBV18 and TRBJ1-5, with 7 bases lining up with TRBD1. Germline V gene sequence: CDR1 KGHSH, CDR2 LQKENI. This CDR3 has 16 residues. Losses at the gene ends were 4 bases for V and 6 bases for J; bases not matched to a gene: 12. CDR3: CASSHSRGFLGQPQHF. The CDR3, as DNA: TGTGCCAGCTCACACTCCAGGGGGTTCTTGGGTCAGCCCCAGCATTTT.

The V gene is TRBV30, the J gene TRBJ2-6, with a possible D match to TRBD2 (6 bases). CDR3 length equals 18 residues. Looked up from germline, CDR1 is GTSNPN and CDR2 is SVGIG (reference sequence). V gave up 2 bases and J gave up 2 bases, with 19 bases separating them. The CDR3 loop is CAWSPGRLMLTGANVLTF. The CDR3 nucleotides are TGTGCCTGGAGTCCAGGGAGGCTCATGCTAACTGGGGCCAACGTCCTGACTTTC.

This clone has just one count. One end of the junction fails to match germline, which may point to a read error. V usage is TRBV11-2 and J usage is TRBJ2-1, with TRBD2 matching over 7 bases. CDR3 length: 16 residues. CDR1 and CDR2 from the germline V gene are SGHAT and FQNNGV. In nucleotides, the CDR3 is TGTGCCAGCAGGTTAGCCATCGGGAGGTCTCGCAATGAGCAGTTCTTC. Translation: CASRLAIGRSRNEQFF.

V gene TRBV12-3 or TRBV12-4 combines with J gene TRBJ1-1, with a tentative D call TRBD1 (5 bases). V gave up 4 bases and J gave up 8 bases, with 14 bases separating them. The CDR3 is 13 residues long. The CDR3 loop is CASSYVGGGEAFF. CDR3 nucleotide sequence: TGTGCCAGCAGTTACGTGGGGGGTGGGGAAGCTTTCTTT.

This chain connects TRBV3-1 (or the pseudogene TRBV3-2) to TRBJ2-1; D is undetermined. The CDR3 runs 13 residues. V gave up 0 bases and J gave up 7 bases, with 7 bases separating them. Germline CDR1 and CDR2: LGHDT and YNNKEL (reference sequence). DNA for the CDR3: TGTGCCAGCAGCCAAGATCCCCCTAATGAGCAGTTCTTC. Protein sequence: CASSQDPPNEQFF.

This clone occurred once. The V gene is TRBV5-4, the J gene TRBJ2-3, with 10 bases aligning to TRBD2. The CDR3 length is 16 residues. Germline CDR1 and CDR2: SGHNT and YYREEE (reference sequence). Losses at the gene ends were 0 bases for V and 8 bases for J; bases not matched to a gene: 9. CDR3: CASSLDLAGVAATQYF. CDR3 nucleotide sequence: TGTGCCAGCAGCTTGGATCTAGCGGGAGTCGCGGCTACGCAGTATTTT.

The V gene is TRBV5-6, the J gene TRBJ1-5; D possibly corresponds to TRBD1 (6 bases). The germline V gene encodes CDR1 SGHDT and CDR2 YYEEEE. This CDR3 contains 18 residues. Trimming took off 0 bases at V and 4 bases at J, with 20 bases between the two ends. CDR3 sequence reads: CASSLVGRGRQENQPQHF. CDR3 sequence (DNA): TGTGCCAGCAGCTTGGTAGGGCGGGGGCGCCAGGAAAATCAGCCCCAGCATTTT.